The present entry profiles one T cell receptor (beta chain) with its context. The antigen is not known. Sample barcodes and UMIs were carried by the TCR alpha and TCR beta cDNA libraries that 5'RACE generated with constant-segment primers. TCRdb recomputed calls from the 5' RACE reads with MiXCR, one row per CDR3 protein. The sample carries around 410,000 distinct CDR3 sequences, about 22% recorded once. The CDR3 runs to 15 residues. Germline V CDR1 and CDR2: SGHAT, FQNNGV. V lost 2 bases and J lost 7, with 14 bases in between. The data were taken from a study of T-cell memory formation after mild COVID-19. Study as a whole: TCR clusters were largely donor specific. Study-wide findings and caveats: A balance of CD4 and CD8 characterized clones contracting day 15 to 85, whereas later expanders leaned CD4+.

The rearrangement joins TRBV11-2 to TRBJ2-2; TRBD1 is a possible D gene (6 bases). Sample: PBMCs or a T cell subset sorted from them (not recorded which). The clonotype originates from an adult woman who had mild COVID-19 (a few samples of this study predate the infection). Cell type and time point are not known. The CDR3 coding sequence is TGTGCCAGCAGCTTAAACCGGGACAACTACGGGGAGCTGTTTTTT. It encodes CASSLNRDNYGELFF.